This T cell receptor beta chain originates from a study of shared clonotypes between healthy human individuals. Across the study: Plates per donor: three CD4 naive, three CD4 memory, two CD8 naive, one CD8 memory. Findings and limits, study-wide: Donors were few, which limited the genetic and exposure-history diversity represented. Rarefaction showed sorted-subset sequencing was incomplete despite large depth. Clonotypes shared by all four donors outscored non-shared clonotypes in generation probability.

Worth noting for this clone: Its specificity is not known.

Some clones are missing from TCRdb's copy, which holds only in-frame ones; the method was immunoSEQ multiplex PCR. The repertoire holds over a million clones, with around 95% as singletons. Trimming cost V 7 bases and J 2 bases, with 15 bases left between them. From germline, CDR1 is SQVTM and CDR2 ANQGSEA. The CDR3 is 13 amino acids. The source of this sequence is a man aged 25-45 years in good health. The sequencing input was naive CD4+ T cells sorted from blood. The subset denotes: CD45RA+ positively selected. V usage is TRBV29-1 and J usage is TRBJ2-7; D is possibly TRBD2 (6 bases). Here the CDR3 reads CSAGVAGTYEQYF. The CDR3 bases are TGCAGCGCTGGGGTGGCGGGAACCTACGAGCAGTACTTC.